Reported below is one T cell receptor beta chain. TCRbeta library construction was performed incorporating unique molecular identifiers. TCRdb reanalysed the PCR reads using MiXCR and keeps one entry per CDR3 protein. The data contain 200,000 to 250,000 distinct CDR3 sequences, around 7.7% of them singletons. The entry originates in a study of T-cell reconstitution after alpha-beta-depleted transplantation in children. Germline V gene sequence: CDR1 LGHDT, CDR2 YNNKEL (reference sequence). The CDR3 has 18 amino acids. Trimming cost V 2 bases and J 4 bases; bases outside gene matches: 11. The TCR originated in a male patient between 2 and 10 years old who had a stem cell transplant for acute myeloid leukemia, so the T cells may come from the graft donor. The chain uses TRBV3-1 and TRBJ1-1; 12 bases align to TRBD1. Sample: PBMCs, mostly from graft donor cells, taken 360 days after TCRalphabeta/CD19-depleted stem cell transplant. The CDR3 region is CASSQSGTGGKKSTEAFF. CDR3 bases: TGTGCCAGCAGCCAATCCGGGACAGGGGGCAAGAAGAGCACTGAAGCTTTCTTT.